This T cell receptor (beta chain) was identified during a study of cytomegalovirus exposure and HLA in healthy donors. Study outcomes and limitations: Reported results showed that the classifier diagnosed cytomegalovirus status with high specificity and sensitivity. In a later analysis, parvovirus B19, influenza, CMV and Epstein-Barr virus appeared linked to several top co-occurrence clusters. Rarity marked most TCR sequences, yet some public TCRs occurred in many donors.

The CDR3 has 15 amino acids. V dropped 1 base and J dropped 4; count of bases not matched to a gene: 0. Germline V CDR1 and CDR2: GTSNPN, SVGIG (reference sequence). Remarks on this clone: The antigen is unknown.

The PCR made use of 60 Vbeta and 13 Jbeta primers. Authors' methods: An analysis that came later counted some 80 million unique TCR beta chains, roughly 11 million shared. Generated by immunoSEQ multiplex PCR, the TCRdb table keeps only in-frame clones and is missing some. Clonal size and the V and J genes are those of that table, whereas D and trimming came from the DNA. The data hold 99,000 or so clones, with around 80% observed a single time. The sample was PBMCs. This clonotype originated in a woman aged 40 to 49 in good health and CMV-seronegative. This chain connects TRBV30 to TRBJ2-1, with 14 positions matching TRBD2. CDR3 residues: CAWSGLAGGYNEQFF. Here the CDR3 DNA reads TGTGCCTGGAGTGGACTAGCGGGAGGGTACAATGAGCAGTTCTTC.